This passage covers 27 T cell receptor beta chains from one sample sequenced in a study of glioma-infiltrating T cells after dendritic cell vaccination. Time point indicated: after dendritic cell vaccination, including at tumor progression/relapse. The assay was immunoSEQ multiplex PCR, and TCRdb's table has in-frame clones only and misses some. The data show 75,000 to 85,000 clones, roughly 84% seen once. The sample here was blood, taken after dendritic cell vaccination. The receptors originated from a human donor with glioblastoma.

The V gene is TRBV6-5, the J gene TRBJ2-5; a possible D gene is TRBD1 (5 bases). CDR3 length: 14 amino acids. Germline V lookup: CDR1 MNHEY, CDR2 SVGAGI. The V gene lost 0 bases and the J gene lost 6 bases, with 11 bases spanning the gap. CDR3 sequence: CASSYSSGRKTQYF. CDR3 DNA: TGTGCCAGCAGTTACTCGTCAGGGCGAAAGACCCAGTACTTC.

The chain uses TRBV27 and TRBJ1-2; TRBD1 matches at 7 bases. V was pared by 6 bases and J by 4 bases, with 5 bases of the junction left unmatched. CDR3 size: 13 residues. The germline gives CDR1 MNHEY, CDR2 SMNVEV (reference sequence). This CDR3 is CASSSTGIYGYTF. DNA of the CDR3: TGTGCCAGCAGCTCGACAGGGATCTATGGCTACACCTTC.

This clone is a singleton in its sample. The chain has TRBV5-1 and TRBJ2-7; TRBD1 matches 8 bases. V lost 0 bases, J lost 0 bases, and 11 bases stayed unmatched. Germline lookup yields CDR1 SGHRS and CDR2 YFSETQ. The CDR3 contains 18 residues. CDR3 coding DNA: TGCGCCAGCAGCTTGGGGGCAGCTAACAGGGGGATCTCCTACGAGCAGTACTTC. This sequence encodes CASSLGAANRGISYEQYF.

The chain has TRBV7-9 and TRBJ2-1; 8 positions match TRBD2. The CDR3 has 16 amino acids. J was trimmed by 6 bases and V by 5 bases; bases with no gene match: 12. Germline CDR1 reads SEHNR; CDR2 reads FQNEAQ (reference sequence). This CDR3 is CASSRRGLAGRNEQFF. CDR3 DNA sequence: TGTGCCAGCAGCCGAAGAGGGCTAGCGGGTCGCAATGAGCAGTTCTTC. Based on the CDR3 plus reference TRBV7-9 and TRBJ2-1, the full variable domain is DTGVSQNPRHKITKRGQNVTFRCDPISEHNRLYWYRQTLGQGPEFLTYFQNEAQLEKSRLLSDRFSAERPKGSFSTLEIQRTEQGDSAMYLCASSRRGLAGRNEQFFGPGTRLTVL.

The V call is TRBV5-1, the J call TRBJ1-2; a weak D match, TRBD1 (5 bases). With 6 bases removed from V and 6 bases from J, the gap between germline ends came to 18 bases. Looked up from germline, CDR1 is SGHRS and CDR2 is YFSETQ. This CDR3 comprises 14 residues. DNA of the CDR3: TGCGCCAGCAACCCGGTCGCGGGGGGAAATGGCTACACCTTC. Its translation is CASNPVAGGNGYTF.

This rearrangement joins TRBV5-8 to TRBJ2-1, with 7 bases aligning to TRBD2. V lost 4 bases to trimming and J lost 9 bases; unmatched junction nucleotides: 7. CDR1 and CDR2 from the germline V gene are SGHTS and YDEGEE. The CDR3 has 13 residues. The CDR3 protein is CASSVTSLGEQFF. The CDR3, as DNA: TGTGCCAGCAGCGTGACTAGCCTCGGTGAGCAGTTCTTC.

The rearrangement links TRBV28 to TRBJ2-5, with TRBD1 matching over 10 bases. The CDR3 loop spans 14 amino acids. CDR1 is MDHEN and CDR2 is SYDVKM in the germline V gene. The V gene end was trimmed by 5 bases and the J gene end by 4 bases; junction bases not matched to a gene: 4. In DNA form, the CDR3 reads TGTGCCAGCAGTCGGACAGGGGGAAGAGAGACCCAGTACTTC. Amino acids: CASSRTGGRETQYF.

Written as DNA, the CDR3 is TGTGCCAGCAGCCAAGATACCACTGAGCTAGGGCAGTACTTC. The encoded protein is CASSQDTTELGQYF. This sequence joins TRBV4-2 and TRBJ2-7, with unresolved D. In germline, CDR1 is LGHNA, CDR2 YNFKEQ. V lost 0 bases and J 9 bases, leaving 15 bases between the germline ends. The CDR3 extends over 14 amino acids.

The rearrangement uses TRBV12-1 and TRBJ1-1; TRBD1 was called by the table and not checked on the DNA. TRBV12-1 has pseudogene status. This CDR3 is built from 15 residues. The CDR3 reads CASSFVDSRNTEAFF. CDR3 bases: TGTGCCAGCAGCTTTGTCGACAGCCGAAACACTGAAGCTTTCTTT.

The chain employs TRBV19 and TRBJ2-7; TRBD1 matches 8 bases. Germline values: CDR1 LNHDA, CDR2 SQIVND (reference sequence). V dropped 6 bases and J dropped 2; count of bases not matched to a gene: 9. This CDR3 is built from 15 residues. CDR3: CASRPGQAYAYEQYF. The CDR3, as DNA: TGTGCCAGTAGGCCGGGACAGGCCTACGCCTACGAGCAGTACTTC.

The rearrangement links TRBV18 to TRBJ2-7, with 14 positions matching TRBD2. The V gene end was trimmed by 3 bases and the J gene end by 3 bases; junction bases not matched to a gene: 1. This CDR3 is 15 amino acids long. Germline-derived CDR1 and CDR2 are KGHSH and LQKENI. CDR3 nucleotides: TGTGCCAGCTCACCGGGACTAGCGGGGGACTACGAGCAGTACTTC. This codes for CASSPGLAGDYEQYF.

The chain has TRBV18 and TRBJ2-7; 7 positions match TRBD2. The germline gives CDR1 KGHSH, CDR2 LQKENI. The CDR3 is 15 residues long. The junction had 3 bases not matched to a gene; V was cut back by 0 bases and J by 1 base. The CDR3 protein is CASSPPSGGSYEQYF. CDR3 bases: TGTGCCAGCTCACCACCATCGGGGGGATCCTACGAGCAGTACTTC.

The CDR3 loop reads CASTRGGAADEQYF. Here the CDR3 DNA reads TGCGCCAGCACCCGCGGGGGAGCGGCGGACGAGCAGTACTTC. The chain couples TRBV5-1 to TRBJ2-7, with TRBD2 matching over 7 bases. Germline V gene lookup returns CDR1 SGHRS and CDR2 YFSETQ. Trimming at V came to 6 bases and at J to 5 bases, leaving 11 bases not matched to a gene. This CDR3 spans 14 amino acids. Full variable domain (outside the CDR3, taken from reference TRBV5-1 and TRBJ2-7): KAGVTQTPRYLIKTRGQQVTLSCSPISGHRSVSWYQQTPGQGLQFLFEYFSETQRNKGNFPGRFSGRQFSNSRSEMNVSTLELGDSALYLCASTRGGAADEQYFGPGTRLTVT.

The CDR3 region has the DNA TGTGCCAGCAGCCCTCGGTTATCCTACGAGCAGTACTTC. The encoded protein is CASSPRLSYEQYF. The chain employs TRBV2 and TRBJ2-7; D not resolved. Trimming removed 6 bases at V and 1 base at J, with 10 bases between. CDR1 and CDR2 (germline): SNHLY, FYNNEI. The CDR3 is 13 residues long.

The chain couples TRBV6-4 to TRBJ2-1; D possibly corresponds to TRBD2 (5 bases). Trimming removed 6 bases at V and 1 base at J, with 7 bases between. Germline V gives CDR1 MRHNA, CDR2 SNTAGT. CDR3 size: 13 residues. DNA of the CDR3: TGTGCCAGCAGCAGCGGATCCTACAATGAGCAGTTCTTC. It is translated as CASSSGSYNEQFF.

The DNA of the CDR3 is TGCGCCAGCAGTCCCGGGACTAGAGGCAGTGAAGATACGCAGTATTTT. Amino acids: CASSPGTRGSEDTQYF. The chain couples TRBV5-1 to TRBJ2-3; 8 bases agree with TRBD2. V lost 5 bases to trimming and J lost 5 bases; unmatched junction nucleotides: 13. There are 16 residues in the CDR3. Germline V gene data show CDR1 as SGHRS and CDR2 as YFSETQ.

The rearrangement links TRBV14 to TRBJ2-4; tentative D call: TRBD1 (8 bases). Germline values: CDR1 SGHDN, CDR2 FVKESK. With 4 bases removed from V and 0 bases from J, the gap between germline ends came to 13 bases. The CDR3 covers 16 residues. The CDR3 nucleotides are TGTGCCAGCAGCCCCAACAGGGGGGGAGCCAAAAACATTCAGTACTTC. This codes for CASSPNRGGAKNIQYF.

The table lists this clone with a count of one. Other DNA sequences in this specimen translate into the identical CDR3. The V call is TRBV7-9, the J call TRBJ1-5; TRBD1 is a possible D gene (5 bases). Germline V CDR1 and CDR2: SEHNR, FQNEAQ (reference sequence). V shed 3 bases and J shed 3 bases, with 9 bases lying between them. The CDR3 length is 14 residues. CDR3 residues: CASSLGGVNQPQHF. The CDR3 bases are TGTGCCAGCAGCTTGGGGGGTGTCAATCAGCCCCAGCATTTT. Full variable domain (missing parts from reference TRBV7-9 and TRBJ1-5): DTGVSQNPRHKITKRGQNVTFRCDPISEHNRLYWYRQTLGQGPEFLTYFQNEAQLEKSRLLSDRFSAERPKGSFSTLEIQRTEQGDSAMYLCASSLGGVNQPQHFGDGTRLSIL.

This clone was observed once. The rearrangement links TRBV9 to TRBJ2-7, with D unresolved. The CDR3 extends over 13 amino acids. Trimming removed 0 bases from V and 5 bases from J, with 9 bases in between. Germline-derived CDR1 and CDR2 are SGDLS and YYNGEE. DNA of the CDR3: TGTGCCAGCAGCGTAGCCTTTTTAGACGAGCAGTACTTC. Amino acid sequence: CASSVAFLDEQYF.

The J gene is TRBJ2-3, the V gene TRBV5-1, with D possibly being TRBD1 (6 bases). The ends were cut back, 2 bases at V and 4 bases at J, with 14 bases in the middle. The CDR3 has 15 residues. The germline V gene encodes CDR1 SGHRS and CDR2 YFSETQ. CDR3 sequence: CASSLGQRGSDTQYF. The DNA of the CDR3 is TGCGCCAGCAGCTTAGGACAGCGCGGGTCAGATACGCAGTATTTT.

The chain joins TRBV6-5 to TRBJ2-7; TRBD1 agrees at 9 bases. V lost 0 bases and J lost 2; bases outside the gene matches: 2. The CDR3 totals 15 residues. Germline V lookup: CDR1 MNHEY, CDR2 SVGAGI. As DNA, the CDR3 is TGTGCCAGCAGTTACTCGGACAGGGGAACCTACGAGCAGTACTTC. It is translated as CASSYSDRGTYEQYF.

This chain uses TRBV5-1 with TRBJ2-1; 15 bases line up with TRBD2. The CDR3 consists of 17 residues. V shed 2 bases and J 2 bases; nucleotides not matched to a gene: 2. Per germline, CDR1 SGHRS and CDR2 YFSETQ. CDR3 in amino acids: CASSFGLAGGAYNEQFF. The DNA of the CDR3 is TGCGCCAGCAGCTTCGGACTAGCGGGAGGGGCCTACAATGAGCAGTTCTTC.

This clone was observed once. The rearrangement joins TRBV18 to TRBJ2-7; 7 nucleotides line up with TRBD2. Per germline, CDR1 KGHSH and CDR2 LQKENI. The CDR3 sequence is 13 residues long. With 6 bases clipped from V and 6 bases from J, the junction kept 8 bases outside the gene matches. The CDR3 spells CASSPPGGGEQYF. CDR3 nucleotides: TGTGCCAGCTCGCCTCCAGGCGGGGGCGAGCAGTACTTC.

This chain links TRBV5-6 with TRBJ2-7; 12 nucleotides line up with TRBD1. This CDR3 has 16 residues. V shed 4 bases, J shed 4 bases, and the junction held 9 bases outside the gene matches. Germline loops: CDR1 SGHDT, CDR2 YYEEEE. This CDR3 is CASSAGQGAALYEQYF. CDR3 DNA: TGTGCCAGCAGCGCGGGACAGGGGGCGGCCTTGTACGAGCAGTACTTC.

This sequence joins TRBV11-2 and TRBJ2-7; D remains ambiguous. The CDR3 loop spans 11 amino acids. Germline V gene lookup returns CDR1 SGHAT and CDR2 FQNNGV. The ends were cut back, 3 bases at V and 3 bases at J, with 3 bases in the middle. The CDR3 region has the DNA TGTGCCAGCAGCTTCCACTACGAGCAGTACTTC. Amino acid sequence: CASSFHYEQYF.

The V gene is TRBV5-1, the J gene TRBJ2-5, with unresolved D. The CDR3 covers 13 residues. V was trimmed by 4 bases and J by 5 bases, leaving 12 bases between them. Germline CDR1 reads SGHRS; CDR2 reads YFSETQ. CDR3 amino acids: CASSPSSPETQYF. The DNA of the CDR3 is TGCGCCAGCAGCCCTTCCTCCCCCGAGACCCAGTACTTC.

This chain connects TRBV11-2 to TRBJ2-5; the D gene is possibly TRBD2 (5 bases). The V gene lost 1 base and the J gene lost 4 bases, with 16 bases spanning the gap. Germline V gives CDR1 SGHAT, CDR2 FQNNGV. The CDR3 contains 16 residues. The CDR3: CASSLVGTARGETQYF. CDR3 sequence (DNA): TGTGCCAGCAGCTTAGTGGGAACCGCCCGGGGAGAGACCCAGTACTTC.